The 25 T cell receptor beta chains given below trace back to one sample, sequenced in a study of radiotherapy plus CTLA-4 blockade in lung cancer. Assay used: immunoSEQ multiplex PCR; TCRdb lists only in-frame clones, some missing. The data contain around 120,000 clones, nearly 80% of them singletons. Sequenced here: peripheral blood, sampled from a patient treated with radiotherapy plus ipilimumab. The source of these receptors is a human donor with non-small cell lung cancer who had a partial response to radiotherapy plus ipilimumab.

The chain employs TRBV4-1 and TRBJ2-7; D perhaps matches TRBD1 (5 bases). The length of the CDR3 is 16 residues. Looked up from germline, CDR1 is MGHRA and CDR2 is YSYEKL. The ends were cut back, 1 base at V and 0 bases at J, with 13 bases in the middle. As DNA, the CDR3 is TGCGCCAGCAGCCAAGTATCGCAGGGCCTCTCCTACGAGCAGTACTTC. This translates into CASSQVSQGLSYEQYF.

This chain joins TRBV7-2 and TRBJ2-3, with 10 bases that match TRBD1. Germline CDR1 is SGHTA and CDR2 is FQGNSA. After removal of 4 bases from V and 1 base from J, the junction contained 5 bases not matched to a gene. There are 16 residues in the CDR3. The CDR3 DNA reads TGTGCCAGCAGCTCCGGGACAGGGGTACGCACAGATACGCAGTATTTT. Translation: CASSSGTGVRTDTQYF.

CDR3 nucleotides: TGTGCCAGCATAGGGGCTGGAAACACCATATATTTT. It is translated as CASIGAGNTIYF. V usage is TRBV6-5 and J usage is TRBJ1-3, with D possibly matching TRBD1 (5 bases). This CDR3 has 12 amino acids. Trimming left V 7 bases short and J 2 bases short, with 6 bases between. CDR1 is MNHEY and CDR2 is SVGAGI in the germline V gene.

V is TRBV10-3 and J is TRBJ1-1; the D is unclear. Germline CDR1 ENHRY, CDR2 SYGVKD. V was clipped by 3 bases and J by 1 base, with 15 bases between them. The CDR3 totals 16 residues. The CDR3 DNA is TGTGCCATCAGTGATCCAGTACCGGGAAGGAACACTGAAGCTTTCTTT. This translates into CAISDPVPGRNTEAFF.

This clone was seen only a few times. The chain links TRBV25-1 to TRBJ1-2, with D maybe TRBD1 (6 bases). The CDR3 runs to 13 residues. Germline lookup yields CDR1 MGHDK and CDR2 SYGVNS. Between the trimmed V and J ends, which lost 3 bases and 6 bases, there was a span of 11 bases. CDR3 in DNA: TGTGCCAGCAGTGATTGGGACACGCATGGCTACACCTTC. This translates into CASSDWDTHGYTF.

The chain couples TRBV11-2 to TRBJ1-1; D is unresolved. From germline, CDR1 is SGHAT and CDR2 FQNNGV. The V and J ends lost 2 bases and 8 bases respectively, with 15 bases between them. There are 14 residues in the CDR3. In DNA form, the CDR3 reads TGTGCCAGCAGCTTACGAGGCACAAAAATCGAAGCTTTCTTT. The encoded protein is CASSLRGTKIEAFF.

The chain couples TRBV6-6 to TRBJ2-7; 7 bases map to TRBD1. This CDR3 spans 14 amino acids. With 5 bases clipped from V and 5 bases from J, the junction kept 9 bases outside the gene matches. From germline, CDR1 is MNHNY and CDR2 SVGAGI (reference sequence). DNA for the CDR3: TGTGCCAGCAGTCGTCGACAGGGTTCGGACGAGCAGTACTTC. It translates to CASSRRQGSDEQYF.

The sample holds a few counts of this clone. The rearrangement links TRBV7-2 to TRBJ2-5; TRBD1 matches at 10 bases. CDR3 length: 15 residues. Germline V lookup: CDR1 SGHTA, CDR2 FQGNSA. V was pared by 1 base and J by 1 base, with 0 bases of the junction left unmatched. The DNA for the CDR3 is TGTGCCAGCAGCTTAGGGACAGGGGGCCAAGAGACCCAGTACTTC. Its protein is CASSLGTGGQETQYF.

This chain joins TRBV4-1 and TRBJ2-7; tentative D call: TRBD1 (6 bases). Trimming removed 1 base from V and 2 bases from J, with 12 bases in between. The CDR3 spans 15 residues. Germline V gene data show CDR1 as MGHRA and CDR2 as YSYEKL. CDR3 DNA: TGCGCCAGCAGCCAAGGGTTCAGGGGAACCTACGAGCAGTACTTC. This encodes CASSQGFRGTYEQYF.

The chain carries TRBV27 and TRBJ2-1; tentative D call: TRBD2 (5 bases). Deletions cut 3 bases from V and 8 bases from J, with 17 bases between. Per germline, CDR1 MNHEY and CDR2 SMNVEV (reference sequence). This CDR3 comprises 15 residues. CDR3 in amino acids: CASSLYSVFQDEQFF. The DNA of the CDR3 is TGTGCCAGCAGTTTGTATAGCGTGTTTCAGGATGAGCAGTTCTTC.

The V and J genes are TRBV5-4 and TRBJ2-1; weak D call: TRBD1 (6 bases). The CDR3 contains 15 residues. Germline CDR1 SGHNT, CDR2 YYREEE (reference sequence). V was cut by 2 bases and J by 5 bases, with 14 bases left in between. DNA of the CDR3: TGTGCCAGCAGCTTAGGTTTAACAGGGAACAATGAGCAGTTCTTC. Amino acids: CASSLGLTGNNEQFF.

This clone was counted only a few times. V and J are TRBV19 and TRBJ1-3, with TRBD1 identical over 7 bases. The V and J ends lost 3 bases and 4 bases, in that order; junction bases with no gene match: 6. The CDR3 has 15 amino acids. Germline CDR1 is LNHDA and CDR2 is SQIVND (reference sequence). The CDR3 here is CASSIKEGAGNTIYF. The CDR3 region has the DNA TGTGCCAGTAGTATTAAAGAGGGGGCCGGAAACACCATATATTTT.

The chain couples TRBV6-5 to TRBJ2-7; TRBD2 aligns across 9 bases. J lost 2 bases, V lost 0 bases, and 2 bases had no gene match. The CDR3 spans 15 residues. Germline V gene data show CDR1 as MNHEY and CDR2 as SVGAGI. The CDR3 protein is CASSYSPSGTYEQYF. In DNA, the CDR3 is TGTGCCAGCAGTTACTCCCCTAGCGGGACCTACGAGCAGTACTTC.

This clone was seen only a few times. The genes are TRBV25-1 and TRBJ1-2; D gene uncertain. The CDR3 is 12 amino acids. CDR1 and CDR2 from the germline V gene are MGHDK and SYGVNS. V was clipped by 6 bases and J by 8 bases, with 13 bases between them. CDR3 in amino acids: CASSDNQQGYTF. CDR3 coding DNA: TGTGCCAGCAGCGACAACCAGCAGGGCTACACCTTC.

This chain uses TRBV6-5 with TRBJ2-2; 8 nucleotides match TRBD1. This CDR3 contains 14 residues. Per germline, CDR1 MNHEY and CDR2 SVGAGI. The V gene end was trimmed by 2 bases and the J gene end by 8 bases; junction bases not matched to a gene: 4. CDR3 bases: TGTGCCAGCAGTTACGGACAGGGCGAAGGGGAGCTGTTTTTT. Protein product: CASSYGQGEGELFF.

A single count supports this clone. In DNA form, the CDR3 reads TGTGCCAGCAGTCCCCTTTTTAGTCAGCCCCAGCATTTT. As protein: CASSPLFSQPQHF. The chain joins TRBV6-5 to TRBJ1-5; no definite D call. The CDR3 contains 13 residues. V lost 5 bases and J lost 6, with 11 bases in between. Germline loops: CDR1 MNHEY, CDR2 SVGAGI.

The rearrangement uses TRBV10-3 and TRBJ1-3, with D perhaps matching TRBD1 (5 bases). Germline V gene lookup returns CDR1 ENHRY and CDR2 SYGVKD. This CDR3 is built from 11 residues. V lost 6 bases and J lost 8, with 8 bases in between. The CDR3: CAISVGDTIYF. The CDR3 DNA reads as TGTGCCATCAGCGTAGGGGACACCATATATTTT.

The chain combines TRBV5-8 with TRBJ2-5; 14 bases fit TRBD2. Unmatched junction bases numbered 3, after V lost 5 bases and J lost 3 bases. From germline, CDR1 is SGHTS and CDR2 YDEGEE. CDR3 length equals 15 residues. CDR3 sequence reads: CASRGLAGAEETQYF. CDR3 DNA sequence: TGTGCCAGCAGGGGACTAGCGGGAGCTGAAGAGACCCAGTACTTC.

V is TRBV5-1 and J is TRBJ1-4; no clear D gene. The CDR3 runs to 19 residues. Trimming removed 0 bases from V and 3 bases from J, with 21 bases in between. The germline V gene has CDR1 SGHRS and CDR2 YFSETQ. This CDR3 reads CASSLVGAGRASANEKLFF. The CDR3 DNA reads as TGCGCCAGCAGCTTGGTGGGTGCGGGTCGAGCATCGGCTAATGAAAAACTGTTTTTT.

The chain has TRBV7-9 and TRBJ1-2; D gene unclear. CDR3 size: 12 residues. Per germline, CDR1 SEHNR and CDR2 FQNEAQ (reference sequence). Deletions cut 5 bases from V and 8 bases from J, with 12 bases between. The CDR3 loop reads CASSIPARGYTF. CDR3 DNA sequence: TGTGCCAGCAGCATCCCGGCTAGGGGCTACACCTTC.

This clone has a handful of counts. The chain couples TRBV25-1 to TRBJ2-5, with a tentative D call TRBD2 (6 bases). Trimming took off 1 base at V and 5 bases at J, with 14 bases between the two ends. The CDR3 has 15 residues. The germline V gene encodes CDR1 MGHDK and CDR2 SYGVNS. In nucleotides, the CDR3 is TGTGCCAGCAGTGAATTGTCGGGGGACCGCGAGACCCAGTACTTC. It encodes CASSELSGDRETQYF.

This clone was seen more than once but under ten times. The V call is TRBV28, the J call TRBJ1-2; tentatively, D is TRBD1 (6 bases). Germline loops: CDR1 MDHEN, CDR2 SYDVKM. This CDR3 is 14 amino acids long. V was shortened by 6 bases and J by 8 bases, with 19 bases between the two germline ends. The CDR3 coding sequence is TGTGCCAGCAGGAAGATACAGGGAGGGGAAGGCTACACCTTC. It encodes CASRKIQGGEGYTF.

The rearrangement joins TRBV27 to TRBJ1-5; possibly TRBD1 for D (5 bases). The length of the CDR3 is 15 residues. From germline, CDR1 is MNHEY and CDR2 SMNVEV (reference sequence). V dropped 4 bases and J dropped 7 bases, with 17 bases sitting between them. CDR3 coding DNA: TGTGCCAGCAGTTCCCGTGCGTGGGGCGGCCAGCCCCAGCATTTT. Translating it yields CASSSRAWGGQPQHF.

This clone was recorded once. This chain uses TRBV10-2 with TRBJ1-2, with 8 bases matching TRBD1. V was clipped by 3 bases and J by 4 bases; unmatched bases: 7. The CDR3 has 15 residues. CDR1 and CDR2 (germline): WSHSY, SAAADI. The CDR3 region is CASSDRGRSFYGYTF. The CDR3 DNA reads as TGCGCCAGCAGTGACAGGGGGCGATCGTTCTATGGCTACACCTTC.

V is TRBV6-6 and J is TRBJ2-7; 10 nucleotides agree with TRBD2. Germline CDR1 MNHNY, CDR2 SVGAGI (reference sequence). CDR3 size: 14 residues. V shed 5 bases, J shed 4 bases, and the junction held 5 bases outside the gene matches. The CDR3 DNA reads TGTGCCAGCAGTCCAGCGGGAGGGCCATACGAGCAGTACTTC. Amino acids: CASSPAGGPYEQYF.